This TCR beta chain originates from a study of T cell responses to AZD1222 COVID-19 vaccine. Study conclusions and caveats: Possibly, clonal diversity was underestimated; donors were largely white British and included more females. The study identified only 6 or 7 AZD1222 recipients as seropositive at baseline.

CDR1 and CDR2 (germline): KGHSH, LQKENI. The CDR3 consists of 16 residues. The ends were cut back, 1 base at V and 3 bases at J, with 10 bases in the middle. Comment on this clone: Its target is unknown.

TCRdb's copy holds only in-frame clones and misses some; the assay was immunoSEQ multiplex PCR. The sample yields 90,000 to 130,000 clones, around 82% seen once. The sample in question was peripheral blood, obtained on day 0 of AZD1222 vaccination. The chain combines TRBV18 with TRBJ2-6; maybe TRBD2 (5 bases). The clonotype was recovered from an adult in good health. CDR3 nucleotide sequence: TGTGCCAGCTCACCACTCGGGGATCTTGGGGCCAACGTCCTGACTTTC. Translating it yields CASSPLGDLGANVLTF.